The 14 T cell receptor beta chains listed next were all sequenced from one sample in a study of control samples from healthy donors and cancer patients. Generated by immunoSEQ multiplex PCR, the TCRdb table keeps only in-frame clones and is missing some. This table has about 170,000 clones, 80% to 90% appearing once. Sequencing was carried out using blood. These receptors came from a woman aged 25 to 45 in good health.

In DNA form, the CDR3 reads TGTGCCAGCAGTTTAGTCCGGGGGGCTGCGGAGCAGTTCTTC. It codes for CASSLVRGAAEQFF. This sequence joins TRBV27 and TRBJ2-1; D is possibly TRBD2 (7 bases). V gave up 2 bases and J gave up 10 bases, with 15 bases separating them. This CDR3 has 14 residues. Per germline, CDR1 MNHEY and CDR2 SMNVEV (reference sequence).

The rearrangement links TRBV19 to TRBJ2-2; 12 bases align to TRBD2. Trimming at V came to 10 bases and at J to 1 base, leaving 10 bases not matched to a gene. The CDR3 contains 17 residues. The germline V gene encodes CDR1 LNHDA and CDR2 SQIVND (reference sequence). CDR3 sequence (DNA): TGTGCCACCAAGACTAGCGGGAGATCGGTGAACACCGGGGAGCTGTTTTTT. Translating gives CATKTSGRSVNTGELFF.

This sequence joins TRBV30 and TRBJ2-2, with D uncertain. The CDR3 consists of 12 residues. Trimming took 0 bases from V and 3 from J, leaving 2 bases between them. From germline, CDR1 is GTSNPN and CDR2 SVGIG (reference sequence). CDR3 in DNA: TGTGCCTGGAGTGTTTACACCGGGGAGCTGTTTTTT. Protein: CAWSVYTGELFF.

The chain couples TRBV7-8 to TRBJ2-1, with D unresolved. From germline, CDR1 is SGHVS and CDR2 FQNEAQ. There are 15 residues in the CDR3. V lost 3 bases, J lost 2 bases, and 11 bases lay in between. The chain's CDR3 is CASSLSTVAYNEQFF. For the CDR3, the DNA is TGTGCCAGCAGCTTGTCCACCGTCGCCTACAATGAGCAGTTCTTC.

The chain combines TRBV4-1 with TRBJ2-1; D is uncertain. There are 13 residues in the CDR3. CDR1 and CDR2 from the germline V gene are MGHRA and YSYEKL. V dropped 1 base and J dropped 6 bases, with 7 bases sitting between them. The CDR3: CASSQVWVNEQFF. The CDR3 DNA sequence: TGCGCCAGCAGCCAAGTCTGGGTCAATGAGCAGTTCTTC.

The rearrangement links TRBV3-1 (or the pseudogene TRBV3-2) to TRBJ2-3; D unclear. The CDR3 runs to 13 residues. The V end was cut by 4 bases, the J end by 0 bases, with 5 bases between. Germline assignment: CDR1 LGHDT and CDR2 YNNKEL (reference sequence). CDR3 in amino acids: CASSPYSTDTQYF. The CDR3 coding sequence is TGTGCCAGCAGCCCCTATAGCACAGATACGCAGTATTTT.

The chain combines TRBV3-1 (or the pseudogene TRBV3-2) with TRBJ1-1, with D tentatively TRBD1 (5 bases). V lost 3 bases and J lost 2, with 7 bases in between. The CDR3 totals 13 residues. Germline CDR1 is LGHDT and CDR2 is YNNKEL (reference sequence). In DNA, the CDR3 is TGTGCCAGCAGCCACGACAGAAACACTGAAGCTTTCTTT. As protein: CASSHDRNTEAFF.

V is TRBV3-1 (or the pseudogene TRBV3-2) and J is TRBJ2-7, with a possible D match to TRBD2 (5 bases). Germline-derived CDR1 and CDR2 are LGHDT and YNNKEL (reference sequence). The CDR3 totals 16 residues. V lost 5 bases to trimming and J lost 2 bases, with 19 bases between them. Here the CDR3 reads CASSDYSGGLPYEQYF. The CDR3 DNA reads TGTGCCAGCAGCGACTACTCCGGAGGCCTGCCCTACGAGCAGTACTTC.

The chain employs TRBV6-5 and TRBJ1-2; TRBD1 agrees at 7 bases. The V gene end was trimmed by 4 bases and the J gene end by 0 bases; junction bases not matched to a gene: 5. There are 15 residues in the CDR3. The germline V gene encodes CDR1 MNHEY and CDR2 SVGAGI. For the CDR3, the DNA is TGTGCCAGCAGTTTCCGGGACAGAGCTAACTATGGCTACACCTTC. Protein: CASSFRDRANYGYTF.

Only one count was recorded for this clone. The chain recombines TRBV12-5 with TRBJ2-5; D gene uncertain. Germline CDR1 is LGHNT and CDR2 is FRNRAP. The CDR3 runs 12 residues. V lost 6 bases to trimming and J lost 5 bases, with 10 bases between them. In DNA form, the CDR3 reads TGTGCTAGTGGCCATAATGGGGAGACCCAGTACTTC. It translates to CASGHNGETQYF.

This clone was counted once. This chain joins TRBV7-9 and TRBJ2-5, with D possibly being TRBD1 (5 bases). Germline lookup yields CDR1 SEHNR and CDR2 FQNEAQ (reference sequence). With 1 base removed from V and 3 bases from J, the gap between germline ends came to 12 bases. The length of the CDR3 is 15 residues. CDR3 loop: CASSLDRSREETQYF. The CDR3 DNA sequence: TGTGCCAGCAGCTTAGACAGGTCACGAGAAGAGACCCAGTACTTC.

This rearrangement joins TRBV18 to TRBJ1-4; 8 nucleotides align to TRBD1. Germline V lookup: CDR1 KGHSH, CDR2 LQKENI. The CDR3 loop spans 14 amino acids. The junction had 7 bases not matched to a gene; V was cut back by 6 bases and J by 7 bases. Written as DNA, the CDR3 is TGTGCCAGCTCTCTACAGGGGGAGGCTGAAAAACTGTTTTTT. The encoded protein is CASSLQGEAEKLFF.

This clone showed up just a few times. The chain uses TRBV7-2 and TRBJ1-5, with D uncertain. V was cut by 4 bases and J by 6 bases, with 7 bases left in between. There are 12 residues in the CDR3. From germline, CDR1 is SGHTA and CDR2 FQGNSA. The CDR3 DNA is TGTGCCAGCAGCTCCCTAAGTCAGCCCCAGCATTTT. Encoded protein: CASSSLSQPQHF.

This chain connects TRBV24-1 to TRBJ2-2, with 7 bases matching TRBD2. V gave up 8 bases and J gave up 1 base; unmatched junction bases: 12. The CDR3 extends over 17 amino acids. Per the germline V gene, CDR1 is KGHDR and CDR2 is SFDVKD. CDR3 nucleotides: TGTGCCACCACGCAGGGCGGGGGAACCTTGAACACCGGGGAGCTGTTTTTT. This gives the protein CATTQGGGTLNTGELFF.